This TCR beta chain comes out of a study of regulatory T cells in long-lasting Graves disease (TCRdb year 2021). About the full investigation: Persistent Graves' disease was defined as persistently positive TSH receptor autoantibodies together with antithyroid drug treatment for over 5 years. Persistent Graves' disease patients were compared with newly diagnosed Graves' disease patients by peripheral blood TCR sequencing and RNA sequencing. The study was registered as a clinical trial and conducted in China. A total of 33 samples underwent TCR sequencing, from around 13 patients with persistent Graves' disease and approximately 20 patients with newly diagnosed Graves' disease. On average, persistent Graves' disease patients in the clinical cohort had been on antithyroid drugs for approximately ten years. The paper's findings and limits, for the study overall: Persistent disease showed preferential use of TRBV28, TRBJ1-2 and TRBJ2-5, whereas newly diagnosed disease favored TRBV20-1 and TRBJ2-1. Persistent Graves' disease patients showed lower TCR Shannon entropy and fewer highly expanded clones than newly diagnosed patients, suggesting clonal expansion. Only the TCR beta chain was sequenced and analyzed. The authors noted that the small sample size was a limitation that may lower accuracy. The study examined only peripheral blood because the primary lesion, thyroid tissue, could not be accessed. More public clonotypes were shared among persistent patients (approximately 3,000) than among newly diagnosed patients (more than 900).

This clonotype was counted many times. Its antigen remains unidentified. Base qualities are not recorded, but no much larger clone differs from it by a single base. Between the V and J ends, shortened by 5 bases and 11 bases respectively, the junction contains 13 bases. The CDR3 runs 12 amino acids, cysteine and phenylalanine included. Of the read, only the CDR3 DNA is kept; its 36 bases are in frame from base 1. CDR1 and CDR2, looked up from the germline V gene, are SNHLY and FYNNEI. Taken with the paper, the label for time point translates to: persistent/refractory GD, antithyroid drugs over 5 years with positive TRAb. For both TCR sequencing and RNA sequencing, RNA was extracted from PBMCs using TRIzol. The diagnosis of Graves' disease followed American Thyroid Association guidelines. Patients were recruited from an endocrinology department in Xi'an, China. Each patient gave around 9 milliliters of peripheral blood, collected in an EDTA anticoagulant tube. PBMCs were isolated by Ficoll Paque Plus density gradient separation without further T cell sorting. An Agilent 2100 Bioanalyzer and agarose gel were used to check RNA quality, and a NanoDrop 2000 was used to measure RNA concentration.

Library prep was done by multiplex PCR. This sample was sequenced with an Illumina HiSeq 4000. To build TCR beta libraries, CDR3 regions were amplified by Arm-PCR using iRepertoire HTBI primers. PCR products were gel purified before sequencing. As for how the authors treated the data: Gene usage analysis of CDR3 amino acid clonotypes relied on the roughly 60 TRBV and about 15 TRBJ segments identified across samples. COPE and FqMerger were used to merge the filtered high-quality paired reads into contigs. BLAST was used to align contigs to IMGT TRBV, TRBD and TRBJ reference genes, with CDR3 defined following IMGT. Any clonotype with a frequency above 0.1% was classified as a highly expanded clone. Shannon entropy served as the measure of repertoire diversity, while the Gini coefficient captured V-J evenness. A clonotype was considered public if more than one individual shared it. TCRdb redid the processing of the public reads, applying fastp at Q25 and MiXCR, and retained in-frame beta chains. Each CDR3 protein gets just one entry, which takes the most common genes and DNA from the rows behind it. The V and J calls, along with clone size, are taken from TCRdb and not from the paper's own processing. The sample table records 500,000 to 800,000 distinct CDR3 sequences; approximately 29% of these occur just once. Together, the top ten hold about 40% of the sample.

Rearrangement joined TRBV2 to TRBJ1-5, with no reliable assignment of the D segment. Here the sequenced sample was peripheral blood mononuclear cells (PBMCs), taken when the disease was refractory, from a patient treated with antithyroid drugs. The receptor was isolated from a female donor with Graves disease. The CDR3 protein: CASSRELPTQHF. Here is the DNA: TGTGCCAGCAGTCGGGAGCTTCCGACCCAGCATTTT.